The sequence of this TCR beta chain was determined in a study of long-term antiretroviral therapy in people with HIV (dated by TCRdb to 2021 to 2024). At the level of the whole study: The earliest samples were collected approximately a decade before the 2015 WHO recommendation for immediate ART, a period when ART was typically delayed until CD4 counts fell. No cross-contamination during QIAcube processing was seen in test extractions of a monoclonal T-cell line run alongside roughly 35 polyclonal samples. Whether ART initiation and durable HIV suppression were associated with changes in peripheral blood TRB repertoire composition and diversity was tested in a retrospective serial study. Among the 30 to 35 participants with HIV, ten to twelve were female. A total of around 190 cryopreserved PBMC samples came from a few dozen adults with confirmed HIV infection and were collected serially over a mean of approximately six years (range 1-12). Results and caveats for the whole study, not just this receptor: Limited PBMC availability meant only the TCR beta chain was sequenced, without alpha chain pairing. Inferences about post-ART repertoire changes were limited because no data were available on ART adherence, viral resistance or therapy changes. The repertoire was dominated across all time points by expanded TRB clones identified before ART initiation, although this dominance was seen to fluctuate and to decrease in many PLHIV after ART. A significant increase in TRB diversity was found to be associated with ART initiation, although TRB diversity was observed to remain significantly below that of transplant donor controls even after long-term ART. CDR3 length ranges in HIV repertoires were narrower than in controls, and network structure suggested an antigen-experienced repertoire with only a slight naive shift after ART. The samples were dated from about 2004 to 2017, and the ART regimens that were used may be less effective than current ART regimens. Unsorted PBMC were profiled instead of sorted CD4+ and CD8+ T cells because pre-ART samples had limited cell numbers.

Participants were included only if at least one PBMC sample before ART initiation and at least two post-ART samples were available. All participants with HIV were treated in the United States of America. Before DNA extraction, cryopreserved samples of roughly 0.85-10 million PBMC were thawed and washed. At the time of the earliest PBMC sample, participants with HIV were aged between roughly 20 and 55 years. Per participant, PBMC samples came from 1-4 timepoints prior to ART initiation and 2-8 timepoints following ART initiation, for a median of 7 samples. Serial HIV viral load, CD4+ T-cell count, ART history and demographic data were obtained for every participant. Genomic DNA was extracted from unsorted PBMC with a Qiagen kit on a QIAcube, processed in batches of 12 samples. This clone was observed a few times. Its specific antigen is unknown. No per-base quality is available; no much larger clone lies one base away.

The CDR3 sequence holds 17 residues, the cysteine and phenylalanine included. The only DNA kept is the CDR3, 51 bases in frame from the first base. The V end gives up 3 bases and the J end 5 bases, leaving 7 bases in the junction not matched to a gene. Reading the germline V gene gives CDR1 SGHTA and CDR2 FQGTGA. The immunoSEQ hsTCRB v3.0 assay was used at survey level resolution to sequence the TRB variable region. A depth of about 40,000-50,000 T-cell genomes per sample was targeted for TRB sequencing. An Illumina MiSeq with a v3 150-cycle kit was used to sequence the pooled TRB libraries. On the study's bioinformatics: Repertoire analysis was run in R within a reproducible Nextflow workflow that covered QC, data transformation and analysis. Custom analyses were implemented in LymphoSeq2, an R package for AIRR-Seq data exploration. A handful of samples that produced fewer than 5000 total TRB sequences were removed, so some 190 HIV repertoires were analyzed. Among the 180 to 200 retained HIV repertoires, 55 to 65 were collected before ART initiation and roughly 130 were collected after ART initiation. Repertoires were downsampled to 5000 TRB nucleotide sequences, and summary statistics were averaged over 100 downsampling iterations. Only TRB sequences with CDR3 regions of at least seven amino acids were retained for analysis. A Shannon entropy-derived clonality score and the Gini coefficient were used to measure diversity. Repertoire networks linked the top 5000 CDR3 amino acid sequences whenever two sequences differed by an edit distance of one. GLIPH2 predicted antigen specificity groups and MHC restriction for TRB CDR3 amino acid sequences. To flag known CMV, EBV, HIV or tissue antigen associations, CDR3 amino acid sequences were matched against VDJdb and McPAS-TCR. Pre-ART, post-ART and control groups were compared with Wilcoxon signed-rank tests and Holm-Bonferroni correction. Drawn from immuneACCESS, this table holds only the in-frame rearrangements with V and J called that TCRdb kept. Clones are partly lost; checked studies trace under half to an unresolved V gene and leave the rest unexplained. V, J and clone size are those of that table, while D and trimming were read from the DNA. The sample table shows 34,000 or so clones, and around 80% are seen once. The ten most abundant clones make up approximately 6.1% of the sample.

The sample in question was unsorted PBMCs, obtained 0.6 years after starting antiretroviral therapy. This sequence uses TRBV7-3 and TRBJ2-1, and 13 junction bases match TRBD2. This TCR was recovered from a young man with HIV. Read as DNA, the sequence is TGTGCCAGCAGCTTGGAGGGGGGGACTAGCGGGAACAATGAGCAGTTCTTC. Protein translation: CASSLEGGTSGNNEQFF.